The 19 T cell receptor beta chains below were found in one sample sequenced in a study of control samples from healthy donors and cancer patients. This table comes from immunoSEQ multiplex PCR, and its TCRdb copy is limited to in-frame clones, with some not included. The sample lists 75,000 to 100,000 clones, approximately 78% seen once, with roughly 2% in the top ten. Sequencing was done on a sample of blood. The receptors here all came from a man between 60 and 75 years old in good health.

This clone has only a few counts. This rearrangement joins TRBV2 to TRBJ2-2; weak D call: TRBD2 (5 bases). The germline V gene has CDR1 SNHLY and CDR2 FYNNEI. The CDR3 is 14 residues long. Trimming took off 3 bases at V and 3 bases at J, with 8 bases between the two ends. This chain's CDR3 is CASSEWGDTGELFF. The CDR3 DNA follows: TGTGCCAGCAGTGAGTGGGGAGACACCGGGGAGCTGTTTTTT.

Here the CDR3 DNA reads TGTGCCAGCAGCGTAGGTCGCGGGGGGTCTCAAGAGACCCAGTACTTC. It translates to CASSVGRGGSQETQYF. This chain uses TRBV9 with TRBJ2-5; 8 bases align to TRBD2. The ends lost 0 bases at V and 2 bases at J; junction bases unmatched: 6. This CDR3 is 16 amino acids long. CDR1 and CDR2 (germline): SGDLS, YYNGEE. The whole variable domain, remainder taken from reference TRBV9 and TRBJ2-5, is DSGVTQTPKHLITATGQRVTLRCSPRSGDLSVYWYQQSLDQGLQFLIQYYNGEERAKGNILERFSAQQFPDLHSELNLSSLELGDSALYFCASSVGRGGSQETQYFGPGTRLLVL.

The chain is built from TRBV3-1 (or the pseudogene TRBV3-2) and TRBJ2-7, with a possible D match to TRBD2 (5 bases). Germline CDR1 and CDR2: LGHDT and YNNKEL (reference sequence). The CDR3 is 15 amino acids. With 8 bases removed from V and 1 base from J, the gap between germline ends came to 18 bases. CDR3 DNA: TGTGCCAGCGCGGGCGGTGGGAGTCGGTCCTACGAGCAGTACTTC. Its protein product is CASAGGGSRSYEQYF.

The count of this clone is one. V and J are TRBV28 and TRBJ2-7, with no clear D. This CDR3 region has 12 residues. The germline gives CDR1 MDHEN, CDR2 SYDVKM. V lost 6 bases and J lost 0, with 6 bases in between. In DNA, the CDR3 is TGTGCCAGCAGGAGTTTCTCCTACGAGCAGTACTTC. Protein: CASRSFSYEQYF.

The J gene is TRBJ2-5, the V gene TRBV11-3, with D possibly being TRBD1 (5 bases). There are 13 residues in the CDR3. Trimming stripped 5 bases from V and 5 bases from J, with 12 bases between. Germline V gene data show CDR1 as SGHNT and CDR2 as YENEEA. CDR3 protein: CASSPSGLETQYF. The DNA for the CDR3 is TGTGCCAGCAGCCCCTCAGGGCTGGAGACCCAGTACTTC.

The chain employs TRBV19 and TRBJ1-1; TRBD1 aligns across 7 bases. Trimming at V came to 4 bases and at J to 1 base, leaving 9 bases not matched to a gene. CDR1 LNHDA and CDR2 SQIVND come from the germline V gene (reference sequence). This CDR3 region has 16 residues. The CDR3 spells CASSTAPGTENTEAFF. In nucleotides, the CDR3 is TGTGCCAGTAGTACAGCGCCTGGGACAGAGAACACTGAAGCTTTCTTT.

V usage is TRBV6-1 and J usage is TRBJ2-1, with a weak D call TRBD2 (5 bases). Germline CDR1 and CDR2: MNHNS and SASEGT. The CDR3 length is 14 residues. Trimming left V 3 bases short and J 8 bases short, with 14 bases between. CDR3 nucleotides: TGTGCCAGCAGTGAGTGGCTAGCCTGGCATGAGCAGTTCTTC. Amino acid sequence: CASSEWLAWHEQFF.

The rearrangement links TRBV13 to TRBJ2-6; 11 bases are a match to TRBD1. The CDR3 has 20 residues. Trimming cost V 1 base and J 4 bases; bases outside gene matches: 12. From germline, CDR1 is PRHDT and CDR2 FYEKMQ (reference sequence). This CDR3 reads CASSLELGGQGARGANVLTF. In DNA form, the CDR3 reads TGTGCCAGCAGCTTAGAATTGGGTGGACAGGGGGCGCGCGGGGCCAACGTCCTGACTTTC.

The sample holds a few counts of this clone. This chain connects TRBV9 to TRBJ1-3, with D hard to call. The V gene lost 1 base and the J gene lost 1 base, with 6 bases spanning the gap. Germline lookup yields CDR1 SGDLS and CDR2 YYNGEE. The CDR3 spans 14 residues. In nucleotides, the CDR3 is TGTGCCAGCAGCGTACAGGATTCTGGAAACACCATATATTTT. Translating gives CASSVQDSGNTIYF.

This clone was counted between two and nine times. This rearrangement joins TRBV23-1 to TRBJ2-5; 9 bases match TRBD2. TRBV23-1 is assigned to the ORF class and has an uncertain function. V trimming: 0 bases; J trimming: 4 bases; junction bases outside the gene matches: 12. The CDR3 consists of 18 residues. The DNA for the CDR3 is TGCGCCAGCAGTCAATCTAGCGGGGGCAGAAACGACAGAGAGACCCAGTACTTC. It translates to CASSQSSGGRNDRETQYF.

The chain recombines TRBV24-1 with TRBJ1-2; tentative D call: TRBD1 (5 bases). CDR1 is KGHDR, CDR2 SFDVKD, per germline. This CDR3 has 15 residues. Trimming stripped 4 bases from V and 2 bases from J, with 13 bases between. This CDR3 reads CATSESGTANYGYTF. DNA of the CDR3: TGTGCCACCAGTGAATCCGGGACGGCGAACTATGGCTACACCTTC.

The chain employs TRBV19 and TRBJ2-5; D remains unclear. CDR1 and CDR2 from the germline V gene are LNHDA and SQIVND (reference sequence). The CDR3 consists of 13 residues. V lost 5 bases and J lost 5, with 12 bases in between. The CDR3 bases are TGTGCCAGTAGTCCTCGGACCCGGGAGACCCAGTACTTC. Protein: CASSPRTRETQYF. The variable domain in full, with the rest retrieved from reference TRBV19 and TRBJ2-5, is DGGITQSPKYLFRKEGQNVTLSCEQNLNHDAMYWYRQDPGQGLRLIYYSQIVNDFQKGDIAEGYSVSREKKESFPLTVTSAQKNPTAFYLCASSPRTRETQYFGPGTRLLVL.

The chain combines TRBV7-8 with TRBJ2-1; D perhaps matches TRBD2 (6 bases). The CDR3 has 17 residues. The germline V gene has CDR1 SGHVS and CDR2 FQNEAQ. Trimming removed 4 bases at V and 7 bases at J, with 23 bases between. The CDR3 DNA sequence: TGTGCCAGCAGCTCCCGATCCGGAGGGCAGTTTAAAAATGAGCAGTTCTTC. It translates to CASSSRSGGQFKNEQFF.

This clone was observed a few times. The gene calls are TRBV5-5 and TRBJ2-5; the D gene could be TRBD1 or TRBD2 (5 bases each). The germline V and J ends were trimmed by 3 bases and 4 bases, with 13 bases remaining between them. This CDR3 has 14 residues. Germline CDR1 SGHKS, CDR2 YYEKEE (reference sequence). The CDR3: CASSSWPGRETQYF. In DNA form, the CDR3 reads TGTGCCAGCAGCTCCTGGCCAGGGAGAGAGACCCAGTACTTC.

This rearrangement joins TRBV9 to TRBJ2-7; D gene ambiguous. Germline V gene sequence: CDR1 SGDLS, CDR2 YYNGEE. The V end lost 0 bases, the J end lost 7 bases, and 14 bases lay between the germline ends. The length of the CDR3 is 14 residues. Written as DNA, the CDR3 is TGTGCCAGCAGCGTAGAGGCTGCCGGGTTGGAGCAGTACTTC. Amino acid sequence: CASSVEAAGLEQYF.

The rearrangement links TRBV4-2 to TRBJ1-2, with 10 bases fitting TRBD1. Germline V gene lookup returns CDR1 LGHNA and CDR2 YNFKEQ. The V and J ends lost 3 bases and 7 bases, in that order; junction bases with no gene match: 8. This CDR3 has 15 residues. The CDR3 loop reads CASSHDRQGAGGYTF. In DNA, the CDR3 is TGTGCCAGCAGCCATGATAGACAGGGGGCCGGTGGCTACACCTTC.

This clone was counted once. J is TRBJ2-5 and V is TRBV5-5; 8 bases line up with TRBD1. Unmatched junction bases numbered 7, after V lost 4 bases and J lost 5 bases. Germline values: CDR1 SGHKS, CDR2 YYEKEE (reference sequence). CDR3 length: 14 amino acids. CDR3 DNA sequence: TGTGCCAGCAGCACCGGACAGGGCCCCGAGACCCAGTACTTC. Protein product: CASSTGQGPETQYF.

The J gene is TRBJ2-1, the V gene TRBV5-1, with 7 positions matching TRBD1. J gave up 2 bases and V 0 bases, and 8 bases lay outside the gene matches. The CDR3 runs to 17 residues. The germline gives CDR1 SGHRS, CDR2 YFSETQ. In nucleotides, the CDR3 is TGCGCCAGCAGCTTGGGGAACACAGGGGCAGCCTACAATGAGCAGTTCTTC. Protein sequence: CASSLGNTGAAYNEQFF.

The chain recombines TRBV2 with TRBJ2-5; 11 bases line up with TRBD1. The ends lost 4 bases at V and 6 bases at J; junction bases unmatched: 10. From germline, CDR1 is SNHLY and CDR2 FYNNEI. CDR3 length equals 16 residues. The CDR3 bases are TGTGCCAGCAGTGTGGGTGGGGGGACAGGGGGAAAGACCCAGTACTTC. It codes for CASSVGGGTGGKTQYF.